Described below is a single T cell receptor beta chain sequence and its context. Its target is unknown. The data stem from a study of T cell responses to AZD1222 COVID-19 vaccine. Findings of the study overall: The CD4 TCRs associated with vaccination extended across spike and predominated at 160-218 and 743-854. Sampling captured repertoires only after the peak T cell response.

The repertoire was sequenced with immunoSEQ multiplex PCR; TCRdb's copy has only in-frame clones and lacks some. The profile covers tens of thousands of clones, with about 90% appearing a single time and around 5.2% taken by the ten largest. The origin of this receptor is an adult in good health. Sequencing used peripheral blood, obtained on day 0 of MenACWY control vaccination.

As DNA, the CDR3 is TGTGCCAGTAGTTCCGTAGGGTATCAGCCCCAGCATTTT. As protein: CASSSVGYQPQHF. This chain uses TRBV19 with TRBJ1-5; D is undetermined. Germline lookup yields CDR1 LNHDA and CDR2 SQIVND (reference sequence). This CDR3 contains 13 residues. V lost 5 bases, J lost 5 bases, and 10 bases lay in between. Filled out from reference TRBV19 and TRBJ1-5, the complete variable domain reads DGGITQSPKYLFRKEGQNVTLSCEQNLNHDAMYWYRQDPGQGLRLIYYSQIVNDFQKGDIAEGYSVSREKKESFPLTVTSAQKNPTAFYLCASSSVGYQPQHFGDGTRLSIL.